The 25 T cell receptor beta chains given below trace back to one sample, sequenced in a study of OX40 agonist ivuxolimab in advanced cancers. Repertoires were generated with immunoSEQ multiplex PCR, while TCRdb's copy carries only in-frame clones and drops some. The sample has 12,000 to 15,000 clones; around nine tenths are singletons. The specimen comprised CD4+ or CD8+ T cells sorted from blood, sampled in a trial of the OX40 agonist ivuxolimab. The receptors come from an adult with an advanced solid tumor such as melanoma, head and neck, liver or kidney cancer.

This chain uses TRBV4-1 with TRBJ2-3; unclear D gene. The germline V gene encodes CDR1 MGHRA and CDR2 YSYEKL. The V end lost 0 bases, the J end lost 0 bases, and 7 bases lay between the germline ends. The CDR3 consists of 15 residues. The CDR3 spells CASSQEKGSTDTQYF. The DNA of the CDR3 is TGCGCCAGCAGCCAAGAAAAAGGGAGCACAGATACGCAGTATTTT.

This sequence joins TRBV5-4 and TRBJ1-5; 7 bases line up with TRBD1. Germline trimming cut 3 bases from V and 6 bases from J; bases unmatched to any gene: 9. The germline V gene encodes CDR1 SGHNT and CDR2 YYREEE (reference sequence). The CDR3 sequence is 15 residues long. The CDR3 loop reads CASSSGQWSVQPQHF. The CDR3 DNA reads TGTGCCAGCAGCTCGGGACAGTGGTCAGTTCAGCCCCAGCATTTT.

V gene TRBV10-3 combines with J gene TRBJ2-7; D remains unclear. This CDR3 region has 13 residues. Trimming left V 4 bases short and J 3 bases short, with 10 bases between. Germline CDR1 is ENHRY and CDR2 is SYGVKD. This CDR3 is CAISGGSDYEQYF. CDR3 DNA sequence: TGTGCCATCAGTGGGGGTTCTGACTACGAGCAGTACTTC.

The gene calls are TRBV25-1 and TRBJ2-3; unclear D gene. Germline-derived CDR1 and CDR2 are MGHDK and SYGVNS. This CDR3 comprises 14 residues. Trimming took 7 bases from V and 6 from J, leaving 17 bases between them. Written as DNA, the CDR3 is TGTGCCAGCACGCCCCCCGGAGTAGGGGATACGCAGTATTTT. Its protein product is CASTPPGVGDTQYF.

The gene calls are TRBV5-4 and TRBJ2-3; TRBD2 agrees at 9 bases. CDR1 and CDR2 from the germline V gene are SGHNT and YYREEE (reference sequence). This CDR3 is built from 15 residues. V lost 4 bases and J lost 4; bases outside the gene matches: 7. CDR3 residues: CASSPSGGNADTQYF. In nucleotides, the CDR3 is TGTGCCAGCAGCCCGAGCGGGGGGAACGCAGATACGCAGTATTTT.

This chain links TRBV30 with TRBJ1-5, with D tentatively TRBD1 (6 bases). This CDR3 has 13 residues. V was shortened by 5 bases and J by 5 bases, with 13 bases between the two germline ends. Germline CDR1 and CDR2: GTSNPN and SVGIG (reference sequence). The CDR3 region has the DNA TGTGCCTGGTCAAGGGGGGGGGATCAGCCCCAGCATTTT. Its translation is CAWSRGGDQPQHF.

The rearrangement links TRBV30 to TRBJ2-4, with D possibly being TRBD1 (6 bases). V shed 3 bases and J shed 0 bases, with 15 bases lying between them. CDR1 is GTSNPN, CDR2 SVGIG, per germline (reference sequence). CDR3 size: 16 residues. The CDR3 here is CAWSTLRGLAKNIQYF. The CDR3 bases are TGTGCCTGGAGCACTCTCAGGGGCCTAGCCAAAAACATTCAGTACTTC. The whole variable domain, filled in from reference TRBV30 and TRBJ2-4, reads SQTIHQWPATLVQPVGSPLSLECTVEGTSNPNLYWYRQAAGRGLQLLFYSVGIGQISSEVPQNLSASRPQDRQFILSSKKLLLSDSGFYLCAWSTLRGLAKNIQYFGAGTRLSVL.

This chain joins TRBV7-8 and TRBJ2-3; possibly TRBD1 for D (6 bases). Germline V gene sequence: CDR1 SGHVS, CDR2 FQNEAQ. This CDR3 has 13 residues. The ends were cut back, 5 bases at V and 5 bases at J, with 11 bases in the middle. The CDR3 bases are TGTGCCAGCAGCACAGGGACAAGAGATACGCAGTATTTT. This gives the protein CASSTGTRDTQYF. Looking up the rest from reference TRBV7-8 and TRBJ2-3 gives the full variable domain: GAGVSQSPRYKVAKRGQDVALRCDPISGHVSLFWYQQALGQGPEFLTYFQNEAQLDKSGLPSDRFFAERPEGSVSTLKIQRTQQEDSAVYLCASSTGTRDTQYFGPGTRLTVL.

V is TRBV10-3 and J is TRBJ2-2, with D possibly TRBD1 on 5 matching bases. The V end was cut by 4 bases, the J end by 1 base, with 7 bases between. Germline assignment: CDR1 ENHRY and CDR2 SYGVKD. The CDR3 consists of 14 residues. The CDR3 sequence is CAISGTKNTGELFF. The CDR3 DNA reads TGTGCCATCAGTGGGACAAAGAACACCGGGGAGCTGTTTTTT.

In its sample, this clone was seen once. The V call is TRBV7-6, the J call TRBJ2-1, with D possibly matching TRBD2 (6 bases). V gave up 6 bases and J gave up 0 bases, with 18 bases separating them. CDR1 SGHVS and CDR2 FNYEAQ come from the germline V gene. The CDR3 totals 17 residues. This CDR3 is CASRAWAGSSSYNEQFF. Here the CDR3 DNA reads TGTGCCAGCAGAGCGTGGGCGGGGTCGAGCTCCTACAATGAGCAGTTCTTC.

The gene calls are TRBV7-8 and TRBJ2-2; 8 nucleotides match TRBD1. The CDR3 contains 14 residues. V was pared by 5 bases and J by 6 bases, with 5 bases of the junction left unmatched. Germline V lookup: CDR1 SGHVS, CDR2 FQNEAQ. The CDR3 sequence: CASSPGGRSGELFF. In DNA, the CDR3 is TGTGCCAGCAGCCCAGGGGGCAGGTCCGGGGAGCTGTTTTTT.

The chain has TRBV14 and TRBJ2-3, with a possible D match to TRBD1 (6 bases). Germline-derived CDR1 and CDR2 are SGHDN and FVKESK. This CDR3 is 16 amino acids long. V dropped 4 bases and J dropped 0 bases, with 14 bases sitting between them. Here the CDR3 reads CASSRRTVISTDTQYF. In DNA form, the CDR3 reads TGTGCCAGCAGCCGCCGGACAGTGATTAGCACAGATACGCAGTATTTT. The variable domain in full, with the rest retrieved from reference TRBV14 and TRBJ2-3, is EAGVTQFPSHSVIEKGQTVTLRCDPISGHDNLYWYRRVMGKEIKFLLHFVKESKQDESGMPNNRFLAERTGGTYSTLKVQPAELEDSGVYFCASSRRTVISTDTQYFGPGTRLTVL.

V and J are TRBV18 and TRBJ2-3; D tentatively fits TRBD1 or TRBD2 (6 bases each). Per germline, CDR1 KGHSH and CDR2 LQKENI. The ends were cut back, 2 bases at V and 6 bases at J, with 15 bases in the middle. The CDR3 spans 15 residues. The CDR3 DNA follows: TGTGCCAGCTCACCAAGGGGGGCGATGGGGGATACGCAGTATTTT. As protein: CASSPRGAMGDTQYF.

This chain joins TRBV10-3 and TRBJ2-2; D unclear. The CDR3 runs 15 residues. Germline CDR1 and CDR2: ENHRY and SYGVKD. Trimming left V 0 bases short and J 5 bases short, with 10 bases between. CDR3 in amino acids: CAISESIRATGELFF. The CDR3 DNA sequence: TGTGCCATCAGTGAGTCGATAAGGGCTACCGGGGAGCTGTTTTTT.

The CDR3 DNA follows: TGTGCCAGCAGCTTAACCGGGACAAACTATGGCTACACCTTC. Protein sequence: CASSLTGTNYGYTF. This rearrangement joins TRBV21-1 to TRBJ1-2; the table's D gene call, TRBD1, was not cross checked with the DNA. TRBV21-1 is assigned pseudogene status. The CDR3 has 14 amino acids.

This chain uses TRBV19 with TRBJ2-5; D gene unclear. The V end lost 10 bases, the J end lost 5 bases, and 17 bases lay between the germline ends. The germline V gene has CDR1 LNHDA and CDR2 SQIVND (reference sequence). This CDR3 region has 13 residues. The CDR3 spells CATGLRTGETQYF. CDR3 sequence (DNA): TGTGCCACGGGCCTGCGTACTGGTGAGACCCAGTACTTC.

The genes are TRBV19 and TRBJ1-2, with TRBD1 identical over 7 bases. The J segment lost 5 bases and the V segment lost 2 bases, leaving 8 bases of the junction unmatched. Looked up from germline, CDR1 is LNHDA and CDR2 is SQIVND (reference sequence). The CDR3 covers 15 residues. In nucleotides, the CDR3 is TGTGCCAGTAGTATAATCGGGGACAGAACTTATGGCTACACCTTC. Amino acid sequence: CASSIIGDRTYGYTF.

The chain employs TRBV5-1 and TRBJ2-7; 9 bases agree with TRBD1. Germline lookup yields CDR1 SGHRS and CDR2 YFSETQ. The length of the CDR3 is 15 residues. J gave up 1 base and V 4 bases, and 6 bases lay outside the gene matches. The CDR3 sequence is CASSARQGGSYEQYF. The CDR3 DNA sequence: TGCGCCAGCAGCGCGCGACAGGGGGGGTCCTACGAGCAGTACTTC.

The V and J genes are TRBV4-2 and TRBJ2-3; 12 nucleotides align to TRBD2. The CDR3 has 17 amino acids. Germline lookup yields CDR1 LGHNA and CDR2 YNFKEQ. After removal of 3 bases from V and 4 bases from J, the junction contained 8 bases not matched to a gene. This chain's CDR3 is CASSQESSGGASDTQYF. For the CDR3, the DNA is TGTGCCAGCAGCCAGGAGTCTAGCGGGGGGGCCTCAGATACGCAGTATTTT.

The chain recombines TRBV5-1 with TRBJ2-7; the D is unclear. Trimming took 0 bases from V and 0 from J, leaving 7 bases between them. Germline V lookup: CDR1 SGHRS, CDR2 YFSETQ. The CDR3 runs 14 residues. The CDR3 spells CASSLEGSSYEQYF. The CDR3 nucleotides read TGCGCCAGCAGCTTGGAGGGCAGCTCCTACGAGCAGTACTTC.

A word on this clone: The same CDR3 is also encoded by other DNA sequences in this sample. V is TRBV5-6 and J is TRBJ2-2, with a tentative D call TRBD2 (7 bases). The germline V gene has CDR1 SGHDT and CDR2 YYEEEE. The length of the CDR3 is 15 residues. V lost 5 bases to trimming and J lost 6 bases, with 17 bases between them. CDR3 region: CASSRAGAGAGELFF. The CDR3 region has the DNA TGTGCCAGCAGTCGGGCGGGGGCGGGGGCCGGGGAGCTGTTTTTT.

The CDR3 DNA sequence: TGTGCCAGTAGTCCACCTGTACGGGATGGCTACACCTTC. This translates into CASSPPVRDGYTF. This chain joins TRBV19 and TRBJ1-2; D gene unclear. The germline gives CDR1 LNHDA, CDR2 SQIVND (reference sequence). Deletions cut 5 bases from V and 6 bases from J, with 13 bases between. The length of the CDR3 is 13 residues. The variable domain in full, with the rest retrieved from reference TRBV19 and TRBJ1-2, is DGGITQSPKYLFRKEGQNVTLSCEQNLNHDAMYWYRQDPGQGLRLIYYSQIVNDFQKGDIAEGYSVSREKKESFPLTVTSAQKNPTAFYLCASSPPVRDGYTFGSGTRLTVV.

The CDR3 coding sequence is TGCGCCAGCAGTGACCCGGGACAGGGCAACTATGGCTACACCTTC. Amino acid sequence: CASSDPGQGNYGYTF. J is TRBJ1-2 and V is TRBV10-2; 9 nucleotides match TRBD1. The V gene's germline CDR1 is WSHSY and CDR2 SAAADI. The CDR3 runs 15 residues. Trimming cost V 3 bases and J 2 bases; bases outside gene matches: 4.

Of note for this clone: One end of the junction does not line up with germline, which may come from a read error. The chain couples TRBV27 to TRBJ2-2; D unresolved. Germline V gene sequence: CDR1 MNHEY, CDR2 SMNVEV (reference sequence). CDR3 size: 12 residues. CDR3 protein: CASSFFAGQLFF. CDR3 sequence (DNA): TGTGCCAGCAGTTTTTTTGCCGGGCAGCTGTTTTTT.

This chain connects TRBV9 to TRBJ1-6, with D possibly being TRBD1 (5 bases). Trimming removed 4 bases from V and 7 bases from J, with 18 bases in between. The CDR3 has 16 amino acids. Germline loops: CDR1 SGDLS, CDR2 YYNGEE. DNA for the CDR3: TGTGCCAGCAGCCCTGGGGGGGGTCGAGGGAATTCACCCCTCCACTTT. Its translation: CASSPGGGRGNSPLHF.